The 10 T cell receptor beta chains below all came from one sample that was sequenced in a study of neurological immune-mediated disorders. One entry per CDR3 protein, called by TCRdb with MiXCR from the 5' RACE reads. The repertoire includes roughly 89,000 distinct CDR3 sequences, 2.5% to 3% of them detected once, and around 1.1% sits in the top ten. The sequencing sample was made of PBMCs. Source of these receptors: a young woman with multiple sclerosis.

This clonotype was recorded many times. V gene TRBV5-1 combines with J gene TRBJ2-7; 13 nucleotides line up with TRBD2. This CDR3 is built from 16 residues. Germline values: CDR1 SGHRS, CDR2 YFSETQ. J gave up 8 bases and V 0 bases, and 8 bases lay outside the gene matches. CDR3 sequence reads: CASSLATGTSGNQQYF. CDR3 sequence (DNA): TGCGCCAGCAGCTTGGCCACCGGGACTAGCGGGAATCAGCAGTACTTC.

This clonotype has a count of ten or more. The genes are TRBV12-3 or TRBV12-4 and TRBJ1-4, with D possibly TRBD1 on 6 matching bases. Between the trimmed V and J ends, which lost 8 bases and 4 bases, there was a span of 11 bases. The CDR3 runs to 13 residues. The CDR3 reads CASADSRNEKLFF. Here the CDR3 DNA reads TGTGCCAGCGCGGACAGCCGTAATGAAAAACTGTTTTTT.

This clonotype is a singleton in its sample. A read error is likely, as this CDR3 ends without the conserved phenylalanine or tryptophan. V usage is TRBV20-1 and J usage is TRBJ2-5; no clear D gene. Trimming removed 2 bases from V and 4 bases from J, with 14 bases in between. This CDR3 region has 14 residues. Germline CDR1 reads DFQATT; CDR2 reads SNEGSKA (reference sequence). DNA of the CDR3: TGCAGTGCTAGACGGAGTCTAACAAGAGAGACCCAGTACAAC. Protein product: CSARRSLTRETQYN.

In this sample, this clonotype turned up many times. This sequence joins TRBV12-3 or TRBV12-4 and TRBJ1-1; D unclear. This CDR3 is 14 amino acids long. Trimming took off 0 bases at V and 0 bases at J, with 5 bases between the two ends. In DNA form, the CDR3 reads TGTGCCAGCAGTTTAGCTGGGATGAACACTGAAGCTTTCTTT. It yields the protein CASSLAGMNTEAFF.

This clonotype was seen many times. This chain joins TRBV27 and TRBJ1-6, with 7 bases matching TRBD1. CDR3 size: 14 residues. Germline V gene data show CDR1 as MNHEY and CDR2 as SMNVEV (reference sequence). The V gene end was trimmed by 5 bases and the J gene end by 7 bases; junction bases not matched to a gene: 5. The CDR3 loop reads CASSPDRPNSPLHF. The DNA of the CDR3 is TGTGCCAGCAGTCCGGACAGGCCGAATTCACCCCTCCACTTT.

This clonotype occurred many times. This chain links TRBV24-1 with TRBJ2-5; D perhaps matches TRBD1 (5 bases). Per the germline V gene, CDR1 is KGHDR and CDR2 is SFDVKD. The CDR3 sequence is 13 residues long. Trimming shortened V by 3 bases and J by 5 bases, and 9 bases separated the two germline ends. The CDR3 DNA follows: TGTGCCACCAGTGATCCCAGGGTGGAGACCCAGTACTTC. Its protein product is CATSDPRVETQYF.

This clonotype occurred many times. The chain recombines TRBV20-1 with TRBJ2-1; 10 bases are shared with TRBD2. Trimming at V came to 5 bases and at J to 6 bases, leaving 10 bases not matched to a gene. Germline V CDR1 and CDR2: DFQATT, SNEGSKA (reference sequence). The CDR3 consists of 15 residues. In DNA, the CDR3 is TGCAGTGCTCCACGACCGGGACTAGCGATCAATGAGCAGTTCTTC. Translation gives CSAPRPGLAINEQFF.

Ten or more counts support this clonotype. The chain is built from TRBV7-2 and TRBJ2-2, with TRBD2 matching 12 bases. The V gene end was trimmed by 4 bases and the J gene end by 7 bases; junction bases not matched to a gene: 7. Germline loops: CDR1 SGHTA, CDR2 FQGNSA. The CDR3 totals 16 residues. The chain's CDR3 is CASSSRTSGTGGELFF. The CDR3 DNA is TGTGCCAGCAGCTCCAGGACTAGCGGGACTGGCGGGGAGCTGTTTTTT.

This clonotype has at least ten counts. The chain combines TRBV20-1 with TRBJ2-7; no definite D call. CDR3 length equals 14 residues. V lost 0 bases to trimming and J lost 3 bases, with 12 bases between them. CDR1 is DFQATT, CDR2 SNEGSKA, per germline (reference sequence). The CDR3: CSARDPSVNYEQYF. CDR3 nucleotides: TGCAGTGCTAGAGATCCGAGTGTCAACTACGAGCAGTACTTC.

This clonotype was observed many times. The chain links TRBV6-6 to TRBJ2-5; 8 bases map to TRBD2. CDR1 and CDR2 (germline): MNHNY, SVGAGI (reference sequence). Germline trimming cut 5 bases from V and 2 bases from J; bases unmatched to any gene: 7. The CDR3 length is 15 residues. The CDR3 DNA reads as TGTGCCAGCAGTGGATCGGGCGGGGGGCAAGAGACCCAGTACTTC. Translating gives CASSGSGGGQETQYF.